One sample yielded the 10 T cell receptor beta chains listed below, sequenced in a study of tumor-infiltrating lymphocytes in primary liver carcinoma. Unsorted bulk tissue, about 19-32 mg of it, served as the source for co-extraction of RNA and DNA. With roughly 0.5 ug total RNA as template and a constant-region primer, TCR beta cDNA was made. Investigators got TCR beta libraries out of three nested multiplex PCR rounds, done with slightly modified ARM-PCR. Forward primers for TRBV1-TRBV30 and a C-beta reverse primer served the first two PCR rounds, at approximately 10 cycles each. TCRdb used MiXCR to reprocess the multiplex PCR reads, holding one entry per CDR3 protein. Among 100,000 or so distinct CDR3 sequences, under 70% were seen once, and the ten largest hold roughly an eighth. Sequencing was performed on liver tumor tissue from sampling region 2. Subset given: tumor region T2, inferior pole. These receptors originate from an older woman with primary liver carcinoma and hepatitis B virus infection.

This clonotype was counted many times. V and J are TRBV7-8 and TRBJ2-7; the D gene is possibly TRBD2 (6 bases). The germline V and J ends were trimmed by 10 bases and 0 bases, with 19 bases remaining between them. The CDR3 is 15 residues long. CDR1 is SGHVS and CDR2 is FQNEAQ in the germline V gene. The CDR3, as DNA: TGTGCCACCACCCTTCTGGGAGGTCCCTCCTACGAGCAGTACTTC. This sequence encodes CATTLLGGPSYEQYF.

To note about this clonotype: It may be a read error: a sequence one base away is much more abundant. The chain links TRBV10-3 to TRBJ1-5, with D possibly matching TRBD1 (5 bases). This CDR3 contains 14 residues. Germline loops: CDR1 ENHRY, CDR2 SYGVKD. Written as DNA, the CDR3 is TGTGCCATCAGTGACTCGGGGGGGGATCAGTCCCAGCATTTT. Translating gives CAISDSGGDQSQHF.

The V gene is TRBV6-4, the J gene TRBJ2-1; TRBD2 agrees at 14 bases. The CDR3 runs 16 residues. Germline V gene lookup returns CDR1 MRHNA and CDR2 SNTAGT. With V trimmed by 0 bases and J by 7 bases, 2 bases remained unmatched. CDR3 sequence (DNA): TGTGCCAGCAGTGACTCCGGGACTAGCGGGAGTAATGAGCAGTTCTTC. It specifies CASSDSGTSGSNEQFF.

On this clonotype: A read error may account for a junction end that differs from germline. This chain joins TRBV11-2 and TRBJ2-1, with D unclear. CDR1 and CDR2 from the germline V gene are SGHAT and FQNNGV. The CDR3 covers 14 residues. CDR3 amino acids: CASCLWLSANEHFF. In DNA, the CDR3 is TGTGCCAGCTGCTTATGGCTATCCGCGAATGAGCACTTCTTC.

The V gene is TRBV10-2, the J gene TRBJ2-7; TRBD2 matches at 13 bases. CDR3 length: 16 amino acids. V dropped 5 bases and J dropped 6; count of bases not matched to a gene: 10. Germline lookup yields CDR1 WSHSY and CDR2 SAAADI. In DNA, the CDR3 is TGCGCCAGCAGTAAGCAGTTGGGACTAGCGGGATCCGAGCAGTACTTC. Translated, it gives CASSKQLGLAGSEQYF.

There are many counts of this clonotype. The V call is TRBV7-8, the J call TRBJ2-2, with TRBD1 identical over 9 bases. This CDR3 is 14 amino acids long. V trimming: 5 bases; J trimming: 6 bases; junction bases outside the gene matches: 4. Germline values: CDR1 SGHVS, CDR2 FQNEAQ. The CDR3 sequence is CASSVRTGAGELFF. Here the CDR3 DNA reads TGTGCCAGCAGCGTCCGGACAGGGGCCGGGGAGCTGTTTTTT.

Details on this clonotype: A read error is possible here, since a much larger clone lies one base away. A read error is likely, as this CDR3 ends without the conserved phenylalanine or tryptophan. The chain employs TRBV5-4 and TRBJ2-6; D remains ambiguous. The V gene lost 5 bases and the J gene lost 0 bases, with 6 bases spanning the gap. CDR3 size: 14 residues. Germline-derived CDR1 and CDR2 are SGHNT and YYREEE (reference sequence). The CDR3 reads CASRVSSGANVLTL. CDR3 nucleotides: TGTGCCAGCAGGGTGTCCTCTGGGGCCAACGTCCTGACTTTA.

Note on this clonotype: A junction end diverges from the germline sequence, so it may reflect a read error. This rearrangement joins TRBV11-2 to TRBJ2-4; D is ambiguous. Looked up from germline, CDR1 is SGHAT and CDR2 is FQNNGV. CDR3 size: 12 residues. CDR3: CASNLVSNIQYF. The CDR3 coding sequence is TGTGCCAGCAACTTAGTTTCGAACATTCAGTACTTC.

On this clonotype itself: A read error may produce the germline difference seen at one junction end. This chain links TRBV28 with TRBJ2-7; D uncertain. This CDR3 is 12 amino acids long. The germline gives CDR1 MDHEN, CDR2 SYDVKM. The CDR3 DNA follows: TGTACCAGTCTAGGCAGCTCCTACGAGCAGTACTTC. It is translated as CTSLGSSYEQYF.

The rearrangement links TRBV28 to TRBJ2-1, with 7 positions matching TRBD1. In germline, CDR1 is MDHEN, CDR2 SYDVKM. This CDR3 is built from 12 residues. Losses at the gene ends were 10 bases for V and 15 bases for J; bases not matched to a gene: 15. As DNA, the CDR3 is TGTGCCAACAGCACAGGGGTCAGGACTCCGTTCTTC. This sequence encodes CANSTGVRTPFF. Drawing the rest from reference TRBV28 and TRBJ2-1, the complete variable domain is DVKVTQSSRYLVKRTGEKVFLECVQDMDHENMFWYRQDPGLGLRLIYFSYDVKMKEKGDIPEGYSVSREKKERFSLILESASTNQTSMYLCANSTGVRTPFFGPGTRLTVL.